This entry lists 27 T cell receptor beta chains sequenced from one sample in a study of technical replicates of blood from a few donors. Assay used: immunoSEQ multiplex PCR; TCRdb lists only in-frame clones, some missing. The sample yields about 15,000 clones, approximately 88% seen once. Input material: PBMCs. The receptors were sampled from a human donor in good health.

This chain joins TRBV2 and TRBJ2-2; D is undetermined. This CDR3 has 15 residues. Germline CDR1 and CDR2: SNHLY and FYNNEI. The V and J ends lost 3 bases and 0 bases respectively, with 8 bases between them. The CDR3 bases are TGTGCCAGCAGTGATAGATCTGCGAACACCGGGGAGCTGTTTTTT. This translates into CASSDRSANTGELFF. Filled out from reference TRBV2 and TRBJ2-2, the complete variable domain reads EPEVTQTPSHQVTQMGQEVILRCVPISNHLYFYWYRQILGQKVEFLVSFYNNEISEKSEIFDDQFSVERPDGSNFTLKIRSTKLEDSAMYFCASSDRSANTGELFFGEGSRLTVL.

To note about this clone: The same CDR3 also results from other DNA sequences found in this sample. The chain has TRBV30 and TRBJ2-7; TRBD2 agrees at 14 bases. J was trimmed by 4 bases and V by 3 bases; bases with no gene match: 2. The CDR3 loop spans 14 amino acids. Germline CDR1 and CDR2: GTSNPN and SVGIG (reference sequence). CDR3 coding DNA: TGTGCCTGGAGGGGGACTAGCGGGAGTTACGAGCAGTACTTC. This gives the protein CAWRGTSGSYEQYF. Based on the CDR3 plus reference TRBV30 and TRBJ2-7, the full variable domain is SQTIHQWPATLVQPVGSPLSLECTVEGTSNPNLYWYRQAAGRGLQLLFYSVGIGQISSEVPQNLSASRPQDRQFILSSKKLLLSDSGFYLCAWRGTSGSYEQYFGPGTRLTVT.

The chain has TRBV5-1 and TRBJ2-3, with 14 nucleotides matching TRBD2. V was clipped by 3 bases and J by 0 bases; unmatched bases: 6. Germline loops: CDR1 SGHRS, CDR2 YFSETQ. This CDR3 comprises 18 residues. In DNA form, the CDR3 reads TGCGCCAGCAGCTCCGGGACTAGCGGGAGAGCTAGCACAGATACGCAGTATTTT. Encoded protein: CASSSGTSGRASTDTQYF.

The chain uses TRBV10-1 and TRBJ1-1; D call uncertain. Germline V gives CDR1 WNHNN, CDR2 SYGVQD (reference sequence). The length of the CDR3 is 11 residues. The ends were cut back, 4 bases at V and 8 bases at J, with 8 bases in the middle. CDR3 sequence reads: CASSARGEAFF. CDR3 nucleotide sequence: TGCGCCAGCAGTGCCCGAGGGGAAGCTTTCTTT.

V usage is TRBV13 and J usage is TRBJ2-2; 11 nucleotides align to TRBD2. From germline, CDR1 is PRHDT and CDR2 FYEKMQ (reference sequence). The junction had 2 bases not matched to a gene; V was cut back by 0 bases and J by 5 bases. The length of the CDR3 is 16 residues. CDR3 sequence reads: CASSLGLAGETGELFF. The DNA of the CDR3 is TGTGCCAGCAGCTTAGGACTAGCGGGAGAGACCGGGGAGCTGTTTTTT.

The V gene is TRBV4-1, the J gene TRBJ2-1; 8 nucleotides align to TRBD2. The CDR3 has 15 amino acids. V lost 1 base to trimming and J lost 7 bases; unmatched junction nucleotides: 6. Germline-derived CDR1 and CDR2 are MGHRA and YSYEKL. For the CDR3, the DNA is TGCGCCAGCAGCCAAGGCCGGCTAGCGGGTAATGAGCAGTTCTTC. Translation gives CASSQGRLAGNEQFF.

J is TRBJ2-2 and V is TRBV5-1, with TRBD2 identical over 11 bases. Germline V gene data show CDR1 as SGHRS and CDR2 as YFSETQ. The CDR3 has 18 residues. After removal of 0 bases from V and 2 bases from J, the junction contained 6 bases not matched to a gene. Here the CDR3 DNA reads TGCGCCAGCAGCTTGGGACGTAGCGGGAGGGCCAACACCGGGGAGCTGTTTTTT. This codes for CASSLGRSGRANTGELFF.

The CDR3 protein is CASSSDIRVESYEQYF. In nucleotides, the CDR3 is TGTGCCAGCAGTTCCGATATTCGGGTGGAATCCTACGAGCAGTACTTC. V and J are TRBV27 and TRBJ2-7; D gene unclear. With 4 bases removed from V and 1 base from J, the gap between germline ends came to 17 bases. CDR1 is MNHEY, CDR2 SMNVEV, per germline (reference sequence). The CDR3 consists of 16 residues.

The chain combines TRBV5-1 with TRBJ2-2; possibly TRBD2 for D (5 bases). V gave up 3 bases and J gave up 0 bases, with 12 bases separating them. The germline V gene encodes CDR1 SGHRS and CDR2 YFSETQ. The CDR3 sequence is 16 residues long. The CDR3 sequence: CASSSEGAANTGELFF. In nucleotides, the CDR3 is TGCGCCAGCAGCTCCGAGGGTGCTGCGAACACCGGGGAGCTGTTTTTT. Filled out from reference TRBV5-1 and TRBJ2-2, the complete variable domain reads KAGVTQTPRYLIKTRGQQVTLSCSPISGHRSVSWYQQTPGQGLQFLFEYFSETQRNKGNFPGRFSGRQFSNSRSEMNVSTLELGDSALYLCASSSEGAANTGELFFGEGSRLTVL.

The V gene is TRBV5-1, the J gene TRBJ2-7; tentatively, D is TRBD2 (7 bases). Per germline, CDR1 SGHRS and CDR2 YFSETQ. The CDR3 is 13 residues long. V was pared by 7 bases and J by 2 bases, with 13 bases between. CDR3 residues: CASGEGGAYEQYF. As DNA, the CDR3 is TGCGCCAGCGGCGAAGGGGGGGCCTACGAGCAGTACTTC.

This rearrangement joins TRBV27 to TRBJ2-1, with D perhaps TRBD2 (6 bases). CDR1 is MNHEY, CDR2 SMNVEV, per germline (reference sequence). The germline V and J ends were trimmed by 3 bases and 4 bases, with 19 bases remaining between them. The CDR3 covers 17 residues. CDR3 sequence: CASSFPGAISRYNEQFF. CDR3 coding DNA: TGTGCCAGCAGTTTCCCGGGAGCGATTAGTAGGTACAATGAGCAGTTCTTC.

The chain uses TRBV30 and TRBJ1-4; 9 bases map to TRBD1. CDR1 GTSNPN and CDR2 SVGIG come from the germline V gene (reference sequence). This CDR3 region has 16 residues. V dropped 4 bases and J dropped 0; count of bases not matched to a gene: 6. CDR3 amino acids: CAWTSGQGTTNEKLFF. CDR3 coding DNA: TGTGCCTGGACTTCGGGACAGGGAACAACTAATGAAAAACTGTTTTTT.

The chain is built from TRBV6-1 and TRBJ1-1, with a tentative D call TRBD1 (6 bases). The CDR3 extends over 15 amino acids. Trimming removed 4 bases from V and 0 bases from J, with 12 bases in between. Germline V CDR1 and CDR2: MNHNS, SASEGT. The CDR3 region is CASSGSRQVNTEAFF. The CDR3 DNA is TGTGCCAGCAGTGGATCGAGACAGGTGAACACTGAAGCTTTCTTT.

The V and J genes are TRBV5-1 and TRBJ2-3; TRBD2 matches 15 bases. The germline V gene has CDR1 SGHRS and CDR2 YFSETQ. CDR3 size: 16 residues. V gave up 4 bases and J gave up 4 bases; unmatched junction bases: 4. The CDR3 region is CASSPGLAGGSDTQYF. CDR3 DNA: TGCGCCAGCAGCCCAGGACTAGCGGGAGGGTCAGATACGCAGTATTTT.

There are a few counts of this clone. This CDR3 is CASSLVRPGIGNTIYF. CDR3 nucleotides: TGTGCCAGCAGCTTAGTGCGGCCAGGGATAGGAAACACCATATATTTT. The gene calls are TRBV7-8 and TRBJ1-3, with D possibly being TRBD1 (5 bases). Trimming took 1 base from V and 4 from J, leaving 14 bases between them. The length of the CDR3 is 16 residues. Germline V CDR1 and CDR2: SGHVS, FQNEAQ.

This chain uses TRBV5-4 with TRBJ2-7; a possible D gene is TRBD1 (6 bases). The germline V gene encodes CDR1 SGHNT and CDR2 YYREEE (reference sequence). The CDR3 loop spans 16 amino acids. The germline V and J ends were trimmed by 1 base and 3 bases, with 17 bases remaining between them. This chain's CDR3 is CASSLTSTGPGYEQYF. The CDR3 bases are TGTGCCAGCAGCTTGACATCCACAGGGCCGGGCTACGAGCAGTACTTC.

The J gene is TRBJ2-2, the V gene TRBV7-3; tentative D call: TRBD2 (5 bases). The CDR3 extends over 14 amino acids. Trimming pared 6 bases from V and 2 bases from J, leaving 10 bases between. Germline assignment: CDR1 SGHTA and CDR2 FQGTGA. CDR3 bases: TGTGCCAGCAGTGCGGACTCAAACACCGGGGAGCTGTTTTTT. Translating it yields CASSADSNTGELFF.

This clone appeared once. This sequence joins TRBV5-8 and TRBJ2-4; 8 nucleotides match TRBD1. The CDR3 is made up of 20 amino acids. CDR1 is SGHTS, CDR2 YDEGEE, per germline. Trimming at V came to 4 bases and at J to 6 bases, leaving 24 bases not matched to a gene. The CDR3 nucleotides are TGTGCCAGCAGCCGAACCCCCGCCGGCAGGGGGCCCCGAGGAGGAAACATTCAGTACTTC. Encoded protein: CASSRTPAGRGPRGGNIQYF.

In this sample, this clone is medium-sized. The chain uses TRBV6-5 and TRBJ1-5; D perhaps matches TRBD1 (5 bases). Germline CDR1 MNHEY, CDR2 SVGAGI. Trimming removed 6 bases at V and 1 base at J, with 13 bases between. The CDR3 is 15 residues long. CDR3: CASRGGVGSNQPQHF. Written as DNA, the CDR3 is TGTGCCAGCAGGGGGGGTGTAGGGAGCAATCAGCCCCAGCATTTT.

The rearrangement links TRBV28 to TRBJ2-7; D not resolved. Germline CDR1 and CDR2: MDHEN and SYDVKM. The CDR3 sequence is 12 residues long. V was trimmed by 2 bases and J by 2 bases, leaving 4 bases between them. CDR3 in amino acids: CASSLITYEQYF. CDR3 coding DNA: TGTGCCAGCAGTTTAATTACCTACGAGCAGTACTTC.

The chain couples TRBV6-1 to TRBJ2-3, with D unclear. CDR1 is MNHNS, CDR2 SASEGT, per germline. V lost 3 bases and J 4 bases, leaving 14 bases between the germline ends. There are 15 residues in the CDR3. Here the CDR3 reads CASSESGRLADTQYF. CDR3 nucleotides: TGTGCCAGCAGTGAGAGTGGCAGGCTCGCAGATACGCAGTATTTT.

This clone has more than one count but fewer than ten. The chain employs TRBV30 and TRBJ1-4, with 7 nucleotides matching TRBD1. CDR3 size: 15 residues. The germline gives CDR1 GTSNPN, CDR2 SVGIG (reference sequence). Trimming took 6 bases from V and 5 from J; bases not matched to a gene: 12. The DNA of the CDR3 is TGTGCCTGCCCGATCGGACAGGCTCAAAATGAAAAACTGTTTTTT. Translated, it gives CACPIGQAQNEKLFF.

In this sample, this clone turned up once. The chain combines TRBV7-9 with TRBJ2-1; perhaps TRBD2 as D (6 bases). V lost 1 base, J lost 5 bases, and 9 bases lay in between. This CDR3 contains 14 residues. Germline V gene lookup returns CDR1 SEHNR and CDR2 FQNEAQ (reference sequence). Here the CDR3 reads CASSLVGLNNEQFF. The CDR3 DNA follows: TGTGCCAGCAGCTTAGTCGGACTAAACAATGAGCAGTTCTTC.

The genes are TRBV19 and TRBJ2-7; tentative D call: TRBD1 (5 bases). Germline CDR1 LNHDA, CDR2 SQIVND (reference sequence). V lost 4 bases, J lost 3 bases, and 16 bases lay in between. The CDR3 has 15 amino acids. The CDR3 region is CASSTSPGSDYEQYF. CDR3 bases: TGTGCCAGTAGTACGTCCCCAGGGTCAGACTACGAGCAGTACTTC.

This rearrangement joins TRBV10-2 to TRBJ2-1; D unresolved. CDR1 and CDR2 from the germline V gene are WSHSY and SAAADI. Trimming took 10 bases from V and 7 from J, leaving 14 bases between them. This CDR3 comprises 12 residues. CDR3: CATEMLGNEQFF. CDR3 in DNA: TGCGCCACCGAAATGCTAGGTAATGAGCAGTTCTTC.

This clone has only a few counts. The V and J genes are TRBV7-9 and TRBJ2-1; D is possibly TRBD1 (5 bases). This CDR3 has 14 amino acids. CDR1 and CDR2 from the germline V gene are SEHNR and FQNEAQ (reference sequence). V was trimmed by 3 bases and J by 8 bases, leaving 14 bases between them. The CDR3 region is CASSFRVSNDEQFF. The CDR3 bases are TGTGCCAGCAGCTTCAGGGTTAGCAACGATGAGCAGTTCTTC.

V and J are TRBV10-1 and TRBJ2-3, with D tentatively TRBD2 (6 bases). The CDR3 is 12 residues long. Trimming left V 2 bases short and J 14 bases short, with 14 bases between. In germline, CDR1 is WNHNN, CDR2 SYGVQD (reference sequence). For the CDR3, the DNA is TGCGCCAGCAGTGAGGGGACTCTTCCGCGGTATTTT. Amino acids: CASSEGTLPRYF.